Listed here is a single T cell receptor beta chain. The target antigen is unknown. Germline V lookup: CDR1 SGHDT, CDR2 YYEEEE. V dropped 3 bases and J dropped 3; count of bases not matched to a gene: 8. The CDR3 is 16 residues long. These data come from a study of beta chain features in type 1 diabetes. Study results and caveats: For Type 1 diabetes patients, all four CD4+ subsets carried TCRB CDR3s that were moderately but significantly shorter.

The study reverse transcribed the entire isolated RNA, so it sequenced expressed TCRB transcripts. TCRdb's copy holds only in-frame clones and misses some; the assay was immunoSEQ multiplex PCR. There are about 160,000 clones in the sample; 7.8% occur only once, and about 0.9% lies in the top ten. The V call is TRBV5-6, the J call TRBJ1-2, with TRBD1 matching 10 bases. The sample comprised central memory CD4+ T cells from blood. The clonotype comes from a woman in her thirties or forties with type 1 diabetes. The CDR3 protein is CASSSVGQGEDYGYTF. In DNA form, the CDR3 reads TGTGCCAGCAGCTCAGTCGGACAGGGGGAAGACTATGGCTACACCTTC. The whole variable domain, remainder taken from reference TRBV5-6 and TRBJ1-2, is DAGVTQSPTHLIKTRGQQVTLRCSPKSGHDTVSWYQQALGQGPQFIFQYYEEEERQRGNFPDRFSGHQFPNYSSELNVNALLLGDSALYLCASSSVGQGEDYGYTFGSGTRLTVV.